These 6 T cell receptor beta chains originate from one sample sequenced in a study of lymphopenia after photon versus proton radiotherapy (dated 2019 in TCRdb). Receptor libraries were prepared by the immunoSEQ multiplex PCR assay. TCRdb retrieved this table from immuneACCESS and kept in-frame rearrangements only. Not all clones are present; in checked studies, unresolved V genes account for under half, and no reason is known for the remainder. For this sample the table gives about 60,000 clones, of which around 85% were detected only once. In total, the top ten clones hold around 2.1% of the sample. Specimen: peripheral blood, collected from a patient treated with proton-based radiotherapy. The receptors were gathered from a man in his 60s with pancreatic cancer.

The chain links TRBV6-6 to TRBJ2-3, with D possibly being TRBD1 or TRBD2 (7 bases each). Trimming removed 7 bases from V and 10 bases from J, with 27 bases in between. Germline V CDR1 and CDR2: MNHNY, SVGAGI (reference sequence). The CDR3 covers 16 residues. CDR3: CASTTSGRGGQRAQYF. CDR3 bases: TGTGCCAGCACCACTTCGGGACGCGGGGGACAGAGGGCGCAGTATTTT.

V and J are TRBV5-1 and TRBJ2-1, with D unclear. V was trimmed by 4 bases and J by 0 bases, leaving 11 bases between them. CDR1 is SGHRS, CDR2 YFSETQ, per germline. The CDR3 is 15 residues long. The CDR3 protein is CASSQPPSSYNEQFF. CDR3 in DNA: TGCGCCAGCAGCCAACCACCAAGCTCCTACAATGAGCAGTTCTTC. The whole variable domain, filled in from reference TRBV5-1 and TRBJ2-1, reads KAGVTQTPRYLIKTRGQQVTLSCSPISGHRSVSWYQQTPGQGLQFLFEYFSETQRNKGNFPGRFSGRQFSNSRSEMNVSTLELGDSALYLCASSQPPSSYNEQFFGPGTRLTVL.

This chain uses TRBV7-8 with TRBJ2-1; 9 bases agree with TRBD2. Per germline, CDR1 SGHVS and CDR2 FQNEAQ. V was pared by 5 bases and J by 2 bases, with 4 bases of the junction left unmatched. The CDR3 extends over 15 amino acids. DNA of the CDR3: TGTGCCAGCAGCCGACTAGCGGAACCCTACAATGAGCAGTTCTTC. It yields the protein CASSRLAEPYNEQFF.

This chain links TRBV28 with TRBJ2-4; D is undetermined. CDR1 and CDR2 (germline): MDHEN, SYDVKM. The CDR3 spans 13 residues. V shed 6 bases and J shed 5 bases, with 11 bases lying between them. For the CDR3, the DNA is TGTGCCAGCAGATTCGGTCTACAAAACATTCAGTACTTC. Amino acid sequence: CASRFGLQNIQYF.

The chain recombines TRBV25-1 with TRBJ2-3; D is unclear. V lost 5 bases and J lost 5, with 8 bases in between. The germline gives CDR1 MGHDK, CDR2 SYGVNS. This CDR3 has 12 amino acids. CDR3 loop: CASSYLGDTQYF. Here the CDR3 DNA reads TGTGCCAGCAGTTACTTGGGAGATACGCAGTATTTT.

This chain uses TRBV28 with TRBJ2-5; TRBD1 might be the D (6 bases). V was pared by 2 bases and J by 1 base, with 14 bases between. Germline CDR1 reads MDHEN; CDR2 reads SYDVKM. CDR3 length: 16 amino acids. The CDR3 reads CASSLRGRGSQETQYF. The CDR3 nucleotides are TGTGCCAGCAGTTTAAGGGGAAGGGGGAGCCAAGAGACCCAGTACTTC.